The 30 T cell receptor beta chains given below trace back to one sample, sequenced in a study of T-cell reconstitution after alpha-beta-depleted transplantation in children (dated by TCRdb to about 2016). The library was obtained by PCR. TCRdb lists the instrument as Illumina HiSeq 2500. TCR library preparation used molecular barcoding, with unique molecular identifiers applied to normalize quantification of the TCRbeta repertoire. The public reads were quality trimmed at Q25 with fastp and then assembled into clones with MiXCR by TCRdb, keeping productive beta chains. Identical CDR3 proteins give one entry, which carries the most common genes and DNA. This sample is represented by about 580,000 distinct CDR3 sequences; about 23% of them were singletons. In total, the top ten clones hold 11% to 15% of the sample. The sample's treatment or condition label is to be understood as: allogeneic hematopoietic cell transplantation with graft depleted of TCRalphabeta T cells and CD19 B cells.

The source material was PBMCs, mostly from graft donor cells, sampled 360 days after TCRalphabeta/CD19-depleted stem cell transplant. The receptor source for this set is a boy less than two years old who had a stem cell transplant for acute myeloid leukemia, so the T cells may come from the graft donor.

CDR3 protein: CASSPPAGIHTDTQYF. CDR3 DNA sequence: TGTGCCAGCAGCCCTCCGGCAGGGATCCACACAGATACGCAGTATTTT. V gene TRBV9 combines with J gene TRBJ2-3, with a possible D match to TRBD1 (5 bases). V was trimmed by 4 bases and J by 2 bases, leaving 17 bases between them. There are 16 residues in the CDR3. Germline V gene sequence: CDR1 SGDLS, CDR2 YYNGEE.

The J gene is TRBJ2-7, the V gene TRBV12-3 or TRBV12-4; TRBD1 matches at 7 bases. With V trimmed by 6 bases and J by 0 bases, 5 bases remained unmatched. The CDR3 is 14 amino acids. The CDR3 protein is CASRRTGLSYEQYF. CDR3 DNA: TGTGCCAGCAGGCGGACAGGTCTCTCCTACGAGCAGTACTTC.

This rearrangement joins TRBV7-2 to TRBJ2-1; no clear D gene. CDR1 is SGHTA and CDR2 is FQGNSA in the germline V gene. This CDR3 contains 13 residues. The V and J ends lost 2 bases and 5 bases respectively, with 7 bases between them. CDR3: CASSLQRNNEQFF. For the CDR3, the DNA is TGTGCCAGCAGCTTACAGCGAAACAATGAGCAGTTCTTC.

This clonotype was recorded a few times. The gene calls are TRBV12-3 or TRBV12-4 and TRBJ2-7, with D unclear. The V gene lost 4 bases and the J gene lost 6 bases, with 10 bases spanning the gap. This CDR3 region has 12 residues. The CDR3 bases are TGTGCCAGCAGTTCCGAAACGGGCGAGCAGTACTTC. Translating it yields CASSSETGEQYF.

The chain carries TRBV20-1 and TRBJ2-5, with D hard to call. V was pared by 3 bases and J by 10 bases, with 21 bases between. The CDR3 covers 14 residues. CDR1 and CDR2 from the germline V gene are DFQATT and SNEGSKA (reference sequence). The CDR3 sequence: CSASGRSLALGQYF. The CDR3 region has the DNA TGCAGTGCTAGTGGTCGCTCGCTTGCGCTGGGCCAGTACTTC.

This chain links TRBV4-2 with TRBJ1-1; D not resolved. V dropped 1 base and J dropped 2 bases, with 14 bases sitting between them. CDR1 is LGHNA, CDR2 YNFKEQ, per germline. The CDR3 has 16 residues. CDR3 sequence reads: CASSQVGKGGNTEAFF. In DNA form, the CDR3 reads TGTGCCAGCAGCCAAGTTGGGAAGGGTGGAAACACTGAAGCTTTCTTT.

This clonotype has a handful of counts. The DNA of the CDR3 is TGTGCCTGGAGTCCCGGGAATAGCAATCAGCCCCAGCATTTT. Protein product: CAWSPGNSNQPQHF. This chain links TRBV30 with TRBJ1-5, with no clear D. Trimming shortened V by 2 bases and J by 0 bases, and 8 bases separated the two germline ends. Germline loops: CDR1 GTSNPN, CDR2 SVGIG (reference sequence). There are 14 residues in the CDR3.

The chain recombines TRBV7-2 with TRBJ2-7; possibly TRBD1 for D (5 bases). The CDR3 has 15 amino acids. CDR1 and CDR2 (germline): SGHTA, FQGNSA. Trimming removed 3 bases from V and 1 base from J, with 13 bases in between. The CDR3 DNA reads TGTGCCAGCAGCTTGGGATTCAGGGAATCCTACGAGCAGTACTTC. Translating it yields CASSLGFRESYEQYF.

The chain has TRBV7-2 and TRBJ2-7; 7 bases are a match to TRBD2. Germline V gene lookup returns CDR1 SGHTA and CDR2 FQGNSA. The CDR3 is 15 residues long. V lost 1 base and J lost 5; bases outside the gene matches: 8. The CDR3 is CASSLGEGRANEQYF. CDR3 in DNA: TGTGCCAGCAGCTTAGGGGAGGGCAGGGCCAACGAGCAGTACTTC.

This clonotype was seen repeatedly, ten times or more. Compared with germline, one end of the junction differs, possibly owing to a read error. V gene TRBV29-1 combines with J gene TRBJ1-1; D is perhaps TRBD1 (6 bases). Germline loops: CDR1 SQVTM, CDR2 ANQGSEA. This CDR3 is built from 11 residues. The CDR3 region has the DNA TGCAGCGTTGTTTTGGAGGGGGAAGGATTATTT. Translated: CSVVLEGEGLF.

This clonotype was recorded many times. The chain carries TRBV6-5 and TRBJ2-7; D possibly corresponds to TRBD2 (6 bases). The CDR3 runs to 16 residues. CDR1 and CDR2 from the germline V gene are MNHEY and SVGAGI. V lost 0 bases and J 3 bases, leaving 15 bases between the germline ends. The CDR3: CASSYSSSAIGYEQYF. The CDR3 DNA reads TGTGCCAGCAGTTACTCTTCTAGCGCCATAGGCTACGAGCAGTACTTC.

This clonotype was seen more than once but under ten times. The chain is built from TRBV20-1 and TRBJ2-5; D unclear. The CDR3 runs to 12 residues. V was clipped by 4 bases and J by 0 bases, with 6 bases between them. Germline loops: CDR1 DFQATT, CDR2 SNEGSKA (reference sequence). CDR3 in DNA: TGCAGTGCTATGGGTCACCAAGAGACCCAGTACTTC. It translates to CSAMGHQETQYF.

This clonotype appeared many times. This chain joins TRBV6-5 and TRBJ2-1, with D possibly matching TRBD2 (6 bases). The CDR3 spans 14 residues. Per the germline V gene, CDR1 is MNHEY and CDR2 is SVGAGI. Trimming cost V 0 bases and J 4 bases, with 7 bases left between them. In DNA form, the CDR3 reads TGTGCCAGCAGTTACTCGCGGGGATACAATGAGCAGTTCTTC. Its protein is CASSYSRGYNEQFF.

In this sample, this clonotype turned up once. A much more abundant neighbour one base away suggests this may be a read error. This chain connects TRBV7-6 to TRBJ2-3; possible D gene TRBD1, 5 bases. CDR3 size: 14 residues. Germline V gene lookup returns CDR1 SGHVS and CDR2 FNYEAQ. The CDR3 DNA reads TGTGTCAGCAGTCCACCCTCAGGGTTTGATACGCAGTATTTT. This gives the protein CVSSPPSGFDTQYF.

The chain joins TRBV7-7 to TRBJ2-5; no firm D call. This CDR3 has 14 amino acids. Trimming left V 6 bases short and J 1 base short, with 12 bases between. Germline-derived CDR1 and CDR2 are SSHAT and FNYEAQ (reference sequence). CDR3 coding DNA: TGTGCCAGCAGTCAAGGGCTAAGCCAAGAGACCCAGTACTTC. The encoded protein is CASSQGLSQETQYF.

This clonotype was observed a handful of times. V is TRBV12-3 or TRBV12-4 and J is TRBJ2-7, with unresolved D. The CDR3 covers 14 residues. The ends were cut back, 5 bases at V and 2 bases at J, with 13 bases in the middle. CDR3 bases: TGTGCCAGCAGTCCGGAATTATCTACCTACGAGCAGTACTTC. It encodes CASSPELSTYEQYF.

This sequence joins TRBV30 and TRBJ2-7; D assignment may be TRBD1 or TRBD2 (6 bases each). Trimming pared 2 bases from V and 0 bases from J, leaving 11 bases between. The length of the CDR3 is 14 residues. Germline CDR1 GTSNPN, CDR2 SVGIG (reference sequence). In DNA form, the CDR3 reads TGTGCCTGGAGTACGGGGGCCTACTCCTACGAGCAGTACTTC. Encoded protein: CAWSTGAYSYEQYF.

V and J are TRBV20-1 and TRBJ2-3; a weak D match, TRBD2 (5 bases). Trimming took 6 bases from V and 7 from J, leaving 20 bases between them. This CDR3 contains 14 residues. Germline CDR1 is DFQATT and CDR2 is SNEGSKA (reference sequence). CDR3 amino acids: CSAHKEDSWNTQYF. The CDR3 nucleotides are TGCAGTGCCCACAAAGAGGACTCCTGGAATACGCAGTATTTT.

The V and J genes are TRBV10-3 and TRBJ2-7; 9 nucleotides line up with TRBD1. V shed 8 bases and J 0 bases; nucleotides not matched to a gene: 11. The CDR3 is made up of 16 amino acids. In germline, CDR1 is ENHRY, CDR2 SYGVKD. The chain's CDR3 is CAISTGGPPSSYEQYV. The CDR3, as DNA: TGTGCCATCTCGACAGGGGGTCCTCCCTCCTCCTACGAGCAGTACGTC.

CDR3 sequence: CASSLGLHGLATGELFF. CDR3 in DNA: TGTGCCAGCAGCTTAGGTTTGCATGGGTTGGCCACCGGGGAGCTGTTTTTT. The chain is built from TRBV7-2 and TRBJ2-2; unclear D gene. With 1 base removed from V and 4 bases from J, the gap between germline ends came to 16 bases. The CDR3 has 17 amino acids. CDR1 is SGHTA, CDR2 FQGNSA, per germline. Filled out from reference TRBV7-2 and TRBJ2-2, the complete variable domain reads GAGVSQSPSNKVTEKGKDVELRCDPISGHTALYWYRQSLGQGLEFLIYFQGNSAPDKSGLPSDRFSAERTGGSVSTLTIQRTQQEDSAVYLCASSLGLHGLATGELFFGEGSRLTVL.

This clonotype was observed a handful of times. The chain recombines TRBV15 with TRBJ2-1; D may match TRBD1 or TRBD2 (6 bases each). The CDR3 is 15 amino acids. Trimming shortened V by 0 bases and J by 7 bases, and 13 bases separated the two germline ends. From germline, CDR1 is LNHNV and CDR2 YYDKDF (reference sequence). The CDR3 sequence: CATSRDWGAENEQFF. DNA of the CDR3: TGTGCCACCAGCAGAGATTGGGGGGCCGAGAATGAGCAGTTCTTC.

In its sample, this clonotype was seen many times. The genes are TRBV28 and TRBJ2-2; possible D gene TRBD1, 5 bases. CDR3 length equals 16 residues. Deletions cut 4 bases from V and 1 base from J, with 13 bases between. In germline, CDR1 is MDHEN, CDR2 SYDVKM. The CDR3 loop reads CASSSPGSGNTGELFF. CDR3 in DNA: TGTGCCAGCAGTTCCCCAGGGTCTGGGAACACCGGGGAGCTGTTTTTT.

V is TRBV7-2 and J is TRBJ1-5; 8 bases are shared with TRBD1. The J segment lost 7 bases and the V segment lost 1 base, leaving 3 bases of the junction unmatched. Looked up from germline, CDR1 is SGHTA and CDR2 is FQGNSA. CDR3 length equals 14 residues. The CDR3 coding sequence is TGTGCCAGCAGCTTAGTACAGGGGGGGCAGCCCCAGCATTTT. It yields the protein CASSLVQGGQPQHF.

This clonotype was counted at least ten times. CDR3: CSARGPGTSIPDTQYF. The CDR3 DNA reads as TGCAGTGCTAGGGGCCCCGGGACTAGTATCCCAGATACGCAGTATTTT. The chain is built from TRBV20-1 and TRBJ2-3; 8 nucleotides align to TRBD2. J was trimmed by 4 bases and V by 3 bases; bases with no gene match: 12. CDR1 and CDR2 from the germline V gene are DFQATT and SNEGSKA (reference sequence). CDR3 length: 16 amino acids.

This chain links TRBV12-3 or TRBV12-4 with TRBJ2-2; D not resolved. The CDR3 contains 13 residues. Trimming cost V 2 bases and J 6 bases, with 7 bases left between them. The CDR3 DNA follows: TGTGCCAGCAGTTTAAACTCCCCCGGGGAGCTGTTTTTT. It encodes CASSLNSPGELFF.

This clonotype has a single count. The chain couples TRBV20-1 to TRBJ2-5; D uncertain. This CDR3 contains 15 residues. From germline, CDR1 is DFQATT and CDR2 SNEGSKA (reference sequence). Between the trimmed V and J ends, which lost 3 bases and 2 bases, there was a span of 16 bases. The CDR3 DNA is TGCAGTGCTAGTTCCCCGGGCACTATTCAAGAGACCCAGTACTTC. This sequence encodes CSASSPGTIQETQYF.

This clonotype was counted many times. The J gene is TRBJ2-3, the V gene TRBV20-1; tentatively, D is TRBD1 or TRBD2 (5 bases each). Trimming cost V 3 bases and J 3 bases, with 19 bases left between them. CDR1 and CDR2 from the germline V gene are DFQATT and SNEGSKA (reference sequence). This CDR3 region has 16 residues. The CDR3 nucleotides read TGCAGTGCTAGGAGGGGCAGGACTTCGGGGACAGATACGCAGTATTTT. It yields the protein CSARRGRTSGTDTQYF.

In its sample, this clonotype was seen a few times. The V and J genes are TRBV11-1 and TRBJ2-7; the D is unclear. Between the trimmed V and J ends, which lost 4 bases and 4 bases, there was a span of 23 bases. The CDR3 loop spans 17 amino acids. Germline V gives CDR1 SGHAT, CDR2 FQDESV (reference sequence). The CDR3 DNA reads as TGTGCCAGCAGCTCAACCTTCCGGACCGAGAACGCTTACGAGCAGTACTTC. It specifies CASSSTFRTENAYEQYF. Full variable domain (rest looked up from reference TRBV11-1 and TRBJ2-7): EAEVAQSPRYKITEKSQAVAFWCDPISGHATLYWYRQILGQGPELLVQFQDESVVDDSQLPKDRFSAERLKGVDSTLKIQPAELGDSAMYLCASSSTFRTENAYEQYFGPGTRLTVT.

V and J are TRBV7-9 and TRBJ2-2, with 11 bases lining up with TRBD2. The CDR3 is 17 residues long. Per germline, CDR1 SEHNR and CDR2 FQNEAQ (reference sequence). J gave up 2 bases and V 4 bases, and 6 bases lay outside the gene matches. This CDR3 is CASSSSGTSGNTGELFF. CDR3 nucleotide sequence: TGTGCCAGCAGCTCTTCCGGGACTAGCGGAAACACCGGGGAGCTGTTTTTT.

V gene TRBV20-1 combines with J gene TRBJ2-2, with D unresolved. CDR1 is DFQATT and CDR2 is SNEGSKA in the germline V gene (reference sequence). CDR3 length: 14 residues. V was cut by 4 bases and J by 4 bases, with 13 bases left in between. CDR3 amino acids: CSAIGRLRTGELFF. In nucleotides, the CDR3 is TGCAGTGCTATAGGACGGCTCCGCACCGGGGAGCTGTTTTTT.